This T cell receptor (beta chain) came from a study of regulatory T cells in long-lasting Graves disease. Time point described: newly diagnosed GD, antithyroid drugs for less than 3 months. Construction of the TCR library relied on RNA isolated from PBMCs. HTBI primers from iRepertoire and Arm-PCR of CDR3 regions yielded the TCR beta libraries. TCRdb processed the multiplex PCR reads anew with MiXCR; each CDR3 protein has one entry. Among hundreds of thousands of distinct CDR3 sequences listed, 15% to 20% were seen once. Between the trimmed V and J ends, which lost 6 bases and 2 bases, there was a span of 16 bases. The CDR3 has 14 amino acids. The V gene's germline CDR1 is SQVTM and CDR2 ANQGSEA. A further study also used this sample, focusing on T cells in Graves' hyperthyroidism and ophthalmopathy. This second report adds: Blood held most thyroid clonotypes expanded above 0.001 frequency.

V gene TRBV29-1 combines with J gene TRBJ1-2; possible D gene TRBD1, 5 bases. Sequenced here: peripheral blood mononuclear cells (PBMCs), sampled at new diagnosis, from a patient treated with antithyroid drugs. The sequence was collected from a woman aged 40-60 years with Graves disease. The CDR3 sequence is CSVHEGRTNYGYTF. CDR3 DNA sequence: TGCAGCGTGCACGAGGGGCGGACAAACTATGGCTACACCTTC.